The clone carrying this TCR beta chain is a singleton in its sample. Its target is not known. The data were taken from a study of shared clonotypes between healthy human individuals. Some clones are missing from TCRdb's copy, which holds only in-frame ones; the method was immunoSEQ multiplex PCR. The sample includes 2 million to 2.5 million clones, roughly 91% seen only once; the top ten take 1.5% to 2%. CD45RO-negative, CCR7-selected cells formed the naive CD8 fraction, which excluded terminally differentiated effector memory CD45RA+ cells. There were only Caucasian adults among the donors, and all lived in Nashville, Tennessee. Per germline, CDR1 SGHAT and CDR2 FQNNGV. V was shortened by 2 bases and J by 0 bases, with 9 bases between the two germline ends. The length of the CDR3 is 15 residues. Study observations and caveats: Some clonotypes were shared by all four sorted-subset donors, while others were not shared. The non-shared ones had lower generation probabilities than the shared ones.

The receptor was derived from a man aged 18 to 35 in good health. Some clones in this sample may be carry-over from other donors' samples. This sequence joins TRBV11-2 and TRBJ2-3; D is unresolved. Sample: naive CD8+ T cells from PBMCs. For the CDR3, the DNA is TGTGCCAGCAGCTTAAGGCCGGATAGCACAGATACGCAGTATTTT. This translates into CASSLRPDSTDTQYF.